What follows are 30 T cell receptor beta chains derived from one specimen sequenced in a study of T cells expressing NK-cell markers. Following a re-call of the 5' RACE reads, TCRdb has one entry per CDR3 protein and lacks DNA. This table lists 250,000 to 300,000 distinct CDR3 sequences. Sequencing used blood T cells: a sorted CD56 or NKG2C T cell subset, CD4+ or CD8+ T cells, or bulk PBMC T cells (not recorded which). These receptors originate from a woman aged 18 to 75 in good health.

The rearrangement joins TRBV9 to TRBJ2-3; TCRdb selects TRBD2, and the lack of DNA leaves this call unchecked. Germline-derived CDR1 and CDR2 are SGDLS and YYNGEE. There are 13 residues in the CDR3. The CDR3 sequence: CASSAGVTDTQYF.

The J gene is TRBJ2-3, the V gene TRBV20-1; TCRdb reports TRBD1, a call that lacks DNA to check it against. In germline, CDR1 is DFQATT, CDR2 SNEGSKA (reference sequence). The CDR3 consists of 14 residues. The CDR3 reads CSASTGGSTDTQYF.

This chain links TRBV5-4 with TRBJ2-5; checking the TCRdb D call of TRBD2 is not possible without DNA. From germline, CDR1 is SGHNT and CDR2 YYREEE (reference sequence). This CDR3 comprises 16 residues. CDR3 amino acids: CASSSSRQAYQETQYF.

The genes are TRBV11-2 and TRBJ2-2; there is no DNA to check the TCRdb D call of TRBD1. CDR3 size: 14 residues. CDR1 is SGHAT, CDR2 FQNNGV, per germline. The CDR3 sequence: CASSLAQGLGELFF.

This chain links TRBV20-1 with TRBJ2-7; TCRdb proposes TRBD2, but this gene call is untestable without DNA. The CDR3 has 14 amino acids. Germline V gene lookup returns CDR1 DFQATT and CDR2 SNEGSKA (reference sequence). The CDR3 region is CSARGSGPSGEQYF.

The J gene is TRBJ2-7, the V gene TRBV25-1; TCRdb names TRBD2, which stays unverified in the absence of DNA. Looked up from germline, CDR1 is MGHDK and CDR2 is SYGVNS. The CDR3 sequence is 11 residues long. The CDR3 region is CASGPAYEQYF.

The V gene is TRBV20-1, the J gene TRBJ1-4. Germline CDR1 reads DFQATT; CDR2 reads SNEGSKA (reference sequence). The CDR3 is 15 amino acids. The CDR3 loop reads CSAVGPSFDNEKPFF.

This chain uses TRBV29-1 with TRBJ2-3; the TCRdb call, TRBD2, lacks DNA for checking. CDR3 size: 13 residues. Germline CDR1 reads SQVTM; CDR2 reads ANQGSEA. This CDR3 is CSDRAGVTDTQYF.

The genes are TRBV12-3 or TRBV12-4 and TRBJ2-7; the D call from TCRdb, TRBD1, cannot be confirmed without DNA. This CDR3 region has 14 residues. The CDR3 loop reads CASSFQGALYEQYF.

The CDR3 sequence is CASTGRLNEQFF. The chain has TRBV28 and TRBJ2-1; TCRdb lists TRBD2, though no DNA is available to test this call. Germline CDR1 and CDR2: MDHEN and SYDVKM. This CDR3 region has 12 residues. Supplemented by reference TRBV28 and TRBJ2-1, the full variable domain reads DVKVTQSSRYLVKRTGEKVFLECVQDMDHENMFWYRQDPGLGLRLIYFSYDVKMKEKGDIPEGYSVSREKKERFSLILESASTNQTSMYLCASTGRLNEQFFGPGTRLTVL.

This rearrangement joins TRBV12-3 or TRBV12-4 to TRBJ2-1; TCRdb's D gene call, TRBD1, goes unchecked for lack of DNA. The CDR3 length is 15 residues. The CDR3 sequence is CASTRGGLAYNEQFF.

V and J are TRBV12-5 and TRBJ2-5. The length of the CDR3 is 15 residues. The germline V gene has CDR1 LGHNT and CDR2 FRNRAP. The CDR3 here is CASGLPRGNQETQYF. Supplemented by reference TRBV12-5 and TRBJ2-5, the full variable domain reads DARVTQTPRHKVTEMGQEVTMRCQPILGHNTVFWYRQTMMQGLELLAYFRNRAPLDDSGMPKDRFSAEMPDATLATLKIQPSEPRDSAVYFCASGLPRGNQETQYFGPGTRLLVL.

This sequence joins TRBV11-2 and TRBJ2-6. There are 16 residues in the CDR3. In germline, CDR1 is SGHAT, CDR2 FQNNGV. The chain's CDR3 is CASSPRLSSGANVLTF.

V usage is TRBV7-2 and J usage is TRBJ2-1. The CDR3 length is 14 residues. Germline V gene sequence: CDR1 SGHTA, CDR2 FQGNSA. CDR3 residues: CASSLAPVDNEQFF.

The chain is built from TRBV19 and TRBJ2-7; TCRdb indicates TRBD1, and absent DNA this call remains unverified. This CDR3 is 14 amino acids long. CDR1 and CDR2 (germline): LNHDA, SQIVND (reference sequence). Here the CDR3 reads CASSIGQGSYEQYF.

CDR3 sequence reads: CAWSIGSDTQYF. The chain links TRBV30 to TRBJ2-3. This CDR3 contains 12 residues. Germline V gene lookup returns CDR1 GTSNPN and CDR2 SVGIG (reference sequence).

The chain links TRBV29-1 to TRBJ1-2; TCRdb outputs TRBD1, but without DNA this stays unchecked. Germline V gene data show CDR1 as SQVTM and CDR2 as ANQGSEA. The CDR3 has 15 residues. The CDR3 protein is CSVVGMGGDGYGYTF.

The rearrangement links TRBV12-3 or TRBV12-4 to TRBJ1-2; TCRdb outputs TRBD1, but without DNA this stays unchecked. CDR3 size: 12 residues. CDR3 region: CASSRDLYGYTF.

V usage is TRBV6-2 or TRBV6-3 and J usage is TRBJ2-1; TCRdb's D call, TRBD1, is unchecked because there is no DNA. The CDR3 is made up of 18 amino acids. Per the germline V gene, CDR1 is MNHEY and CDR2 is SVGEGT. Here the CDR3 reads CASSYSVGLLSSYNEQFF.

This chain joins TRBV12-3 or TRBV12-4 and TRBJ1-4; TCRdb indicates TRBD1, and absent DNA this call remains unverified. This CDR3 has 14 amino acids. CDR3 loop: CASSSGDKYEKLFF.

The rearrangement links TRBV6-1 to TRBJ2-4; as DNA is missing, the TRBD1 call by TCRdb cannot be tested. The CDR3 loop spans 14 amino acids. The germline gives CDR1 MNHNS, CDR2 SASEGT. The CDR3 loop is CASRGTGSKNIQYF.

The chain links TRBV7-2 to TRBJ1-2; TCRdb calls TRBD1, which cannot be checked without DNA. The CDR3 spans 14 residues. The germline CDR1 and CDR2 sequences are SGHTA and FQGNSA. The CDR3 spells CASSQTRQGGGYTF.

The V call is TRBV7-6, the J call TRBJ2-6; TCRdb's D call of TRBD1 is untestable without DNA. Per germline, CDR1 SGHVS and CDR2 FNYEAQ. The CDR3 consists of 16 residues. CDR3 loop: CASSLGRTSGANVLTF.

The chain uses TRBV20-1 and TRBJ2-1; as DNA is missing, the TRBD1 call by TCRdb cannot be tested. CDR3 length: 13 amino acids. Per germline, CDR1 DFQATT and CDR2 SNEGSKA (reference sequence). The CDR3 sequence is CSAQGRHRGEQFF.

This sequence joins TRBV5-1 and TRBJ2-7. This CDR3 comprises 13 residues. Germline CDR1 SGHRS, CDR2 YFSETQ. CDR3 amino acids: CASSLATQAEQYF.

The chain is built from TRBV6-1 and TRBJ1-2; without DNA, the TCRdb call of TRBD1 cannot be checked. The germline V gene encodes CDR1 MNHNS and CDR2 SASEGT. This CDR3 contains 12 residues. The CDR3 sequence is CASSPGPYGYTF.

The chain links TRBV25-1 to TRBJ2-5. This CDR3 is 14 amino acids long. The V gene's germline CDR1 is MGHDK and CDR2 SYGVNS. The CDR3 spells CASSEAWSQETQYF.

The V call is TRBV12-3 or TRBV12-4, the J call TRBJ1-5. The CDR3 totals 12 residues. CDR3 residues: CASTFSDQPQHF.

V gene TRBV29-1 combines with J gene TRBJ2-7; TCRdb's D call of TRBD1 is untestable without DNA. This CDR3 has 16 amino acids. The germline V gene encodes CDR1 SQVTM and CDR2 ANQGSEA. The CDR3 reads CSAMARDRGISYEQYF.

The CDR3 is CASSQVGRETQYF. The rearrangement joins TRBV3-1 to TRBJ2-5; TCRdb lists TRBD1, though no DNA is available to test this call. Per the germline V gene, CDR1 is LGHDT and CDR2 is YNNKEL (reference sequence). This CDR3 has 13 amino acids.